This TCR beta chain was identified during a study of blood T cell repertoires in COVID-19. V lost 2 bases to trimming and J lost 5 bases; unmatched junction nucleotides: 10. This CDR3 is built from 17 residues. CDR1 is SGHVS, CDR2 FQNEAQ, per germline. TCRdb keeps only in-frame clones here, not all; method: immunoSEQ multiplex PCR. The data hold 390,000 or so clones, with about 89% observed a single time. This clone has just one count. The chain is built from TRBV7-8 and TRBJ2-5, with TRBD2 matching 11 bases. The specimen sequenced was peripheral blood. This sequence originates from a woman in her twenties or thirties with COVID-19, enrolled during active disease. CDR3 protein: CASSLIGTSGSTETQYF. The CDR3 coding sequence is TGTGCCAGCAGCTTAATCGGGACTAGCGGCAGTACCGAGACCCAGTACTTC.